This T cell receptor beta chain is from a study of blood T cell repertoires in COVID-19. Whole-study context: Some COVID-19 samples were acute and others convalescent; all came from the United States, Italy and Spain. PBMCs, B-cell-depleted T cells, or T cells provided the cDNA or gDNA that made up the material.

V was shortened by 2 bases and J by 2 bases, with 13 bases between the two germline ends. Germline CDR1 LNHDA, CDR2 SQIVND (reference sequence). The CDR3 runs 16 residues. This clone was seen only a few times. In the original workflow: Cell counts per sample came from amplifying reference gene primers. Assay: immunoSEQ multiplex PCR; the TCRdb copy retains only in-frame clones and omits some. V and J calls and clone size are as listed in that table; D and trimming were resolved from the DNA. The table shows 70,000 to 85,000 clones, with 80% to 90% occurring only once. This clonotype originated in a woman at least 80 years old with acute or convalescent COVID-19. The V and J genes are TRBV19 and TRBJ1-5; perhaps TRBD1 as D (6 bases). The sequencing input was peripheral blood. CDR3 in DNA: TGTGCCAGTAGTATAATTTCTGGACAGCGCAATCAGCCCCAGCATTTT. It is translated as CASSIISGQRNQPQHF.